These 14 T cell receptor beta chains originate from one sample sequenced in a study of post-analysis software for immune sequencing data. Study-level results: Controls had lower frequencies than patients of 4 or 5 TRBV segments, which included TRBV5-6, TRBV5-1 and TRBV20-1.

Their specific antigens are unknown. The library was made from cDNA and included unique molecular identifiers. TCRdb re-derived calls from the PCR reads in MiXCR, one entry per CDR3 protein. The sample contains under 900,000 distinct CDR3 sequences, about 53% of which appear only once. Material: blood. These receptor sequences come from a girl under 18 with multiple sclerosis.

The CDR3 sequence is CASSRGTSGSGEQFF. CDR3 sequence (DNA): TGTGCCAGCAGCCGAGGGACTAGCGGGAGTGGTGAGCAGTTCTTC. This sequence joins TRBV9 and TRBJ2-1, with 14 bases that match TRBD2. V gave up 4 bases and J gave up 9 bases; unmatched junction bases: 6. This CDR3 comprises 15 residues. The germline V gene has CDR1 SGDLS and CDR2 YYNGEE. Full variable domain (missing parts from reference TRBV9 and TRBJ2-1): DSGVTQTPKHLITATGQRVTLRCSPRSGDLSVYWYQQSLDQGLQFLIQYYNGEERAKGNILERFSAQQFPDLHSELNLSSLELGDSALYFCASSRGTSGSGEQFFGPGTRLTVL.

The chain combines TRBV20-1 with TRBJ1-5, with unresolved D. This CDR3 contains 15 residues. Germline loops: CDR1 DFQATT, CDR2 SNEGSKA (reference sequence). V gave up 3 bases and J gave up 0 bases, with 12 bases separating them. DNA of the CDR3: TGCAGTGCTAGTTGGGCGGGGAGTAGCAATCAGCCCCAGCATTTT. Residues: CSASWAGSSNQPQHF.

The V and J genes are TRBV15 and TRBJ2-5, with D perhaps given as TRBD1 or TRBD2 (5 bases each). CDR1 and CDR2 (germline): LNHNV, YYDKDF (reference sequence). Trimming took off 0 bases at V and 6 bases at J, with 11 bases between the two ends. The length of the CDR3 is 14 residues. This CDR3 reads CATSRDGGGQTQYF. The CDR3, as DNA: TGTGCCACCAGCAGAGACGGTGGGGGACAGACCCAGTACTTC.

The V gene is TRBV7-2, the J gene TRBJ2-5, with TRBD2 as a possible D gene (7 bases). The tail of the sequence fits TRBJ2-7 better, so the J call may be wrong. Germline values: CDR1 SGHTA, CDR2 FQGNSA. This CDR3 is 14 amino acids long. The CDR3 nucleotides read TGTGCCAGCAGCTTAGTAGGGGGAGGGCTCGAGCAGTACTTC. Protein product: CASSLVGGGLEQYF.

The chain recombines TRBV2 with TRBJ1-2; 10 nucleotides align to TRBD1. The V gene end was trimmed by 7 bases and the J gene end by 8 bases; junction bases not matched to a gene: 7. Germline V gene lookup returns CDR1 SNHLY and CDR2 FYNNEI. The CDR3 length is 13 residues. CDR3 residues: CASNVGTGVGYTF. CDR3 DNA sequence: TGTGCCAGCAACGTCGGGACAGGGGTGGGCTACACCTTC.

This chain uses TRBV7-2 with TRBJ2-1; possible D gene TRBD2, 6 bases. Per the germline V gene, CDR1 is SGHTA and CDR2 is FQGNSA. Between the trimmed V and J ends, which lost 2 bases and 12 bases, there was a span of 14 bases. The CDR3 totals 13 residues. The CDR3 DNA reads as TGTGCCAGCAGCTTAAGGCCCGTCGGGAGGCAGTTCTTC. Its translation is CASSLRPVGRQFF. Combining the CDR3 with reference TRBV7-2 and TRBJ2-1 gives the whole variable domain GAGVSQSPSNKVTEKGKDVELRCDPISGHTALYWYRQSLGQGLEFLIYFQGNSAPDKSGLPSDRFSAERTGGSVSTLTIQRTQQEDSAVYLCASSLRPVGRQFFGPGTRLTVL.

The rearrangement uses TRBV15 and TRBJ2-1; D is ambiguous. The CDR3 sequence is 14 residues long. The germline V gene has CDR1 LNHNV and CDR2 YYDKDF (reference sequence). Trimming shortened V by 0 bases and J by 9 bases, and 12 bases separated the two germline ends. CDR3 amino acids: CATSRDWVNSEQFF. The CDR3 nucleotides are TGTGCCACCAGCAGAGATTGGGTCAACAGTGAGCAGTTCTTC.

This sequence joins TRBV5-1 and TRBJ1-2; possibly TRBD1 for D (6 bases). The germline V and J ends were trimmed by 4 bases and 2 bases, with 9 bases remaining between them. The CDR3 is 13 residues long. In germline, CDR1 is SGHRS, CDR2 YFSETQ. DNA of the CDR3: TGCGCCAGCAGCGCGGACAGCAACTATGGCTACACCTTC. Its translation: CASSADSNYGYTF.

The chain uses TRBV20-1 and TRBJ2-7, with 7 bases fitting TRBD2. V lost 5 bases to trimming and J lost 4 bases; unmatched junction nucleotides: 5. Germline V gene data show CDR1 as DFQATT and CDR2 as SNEGSKA (reference sequence). CDR3 length equals 12 residues. The CDR3 loop is CSAPAGEYEQYF. Written as DNA, the CDR3 is TGCAGTGCTCCCGCGGGGGAATACGAGCAGTACTTC.

The chain links TRBV4-1 to TRBJ2-3; D is uncertain. The V and J ends lost 2 bases and 3 bases respectively, with 6 bases between them. There are 13 residues in the CDR3. The germline V gene encodes CDR1 MGHRA and CDR2 YSYEKL. The CDR3 region has the DNA TGCGCCAGCAGCCAACAAGTGACAGATACGCAGTATTTT. This sequence encodes CASSQQVTDTQYF.

This clonotype is a singleton in its sample. J is TRBJ2-1 and V is TRBV5-1; tentatively, D is TRBD1 (6 bases). Germline assignment: CDR1 SGHRS and CDR2 YFSETQ. V lost 0 bases and J lost 8, with 15 bases in between. The CDR3 contains 15 residues. The CDR3 sequence is CASSLDGRGFDEQFF. CDR3 DNA sequence: TGCGCCAGCAGCTTGGATGGCAGGGGTTTCGATGAGCAGTTCTTC.

CDR3 nucleotide sequence: TGTGCCAGCAGTAAGGGGACTAGCGGGATGTACGAGCAGTACTTC. It yields the protein CASSKGTSGMYEQYF. The chain carries TRBV6-2 or TRBV6-3 and TRBJ2-5, with 13 bases lining up with TRBD2. The J call may be in error: the DNA end matches TRBJ2-7 better. Germline V gives CDR1 MNHEY, CDR2 SVGEGT. The CDR3 extends over 15 amino acids.

The V gene is TRBV2, the J gene TRBJ2-1; 13 bases align to TRBD2. This CDR3 is 15 amino acids long. Looked up from germline, CDR1 is SNHLY and CDR2 is FYNNEI. J was trimmed by 7 bases and V by 3 bases; bases with no gene match: 3. In DNA, the CDR3 is TGTGCCAGCAGTGAGGCACTAGCGGGGGGGAATGAGCAGTTCTTC. Its protein product is CASSEALAGGNEQFF.

The rearrangement joins TRBV7-2 to TRBJ2-7, with D possibly matching TRBD2 (6 bases). CDR3 size: 18 residues. V was trimmed by 3 bases and J by 2 bases, leaving 23 bases between them. Germline V gene lookup returns CDR1 SGHTA and CDR2 FQGNSA. In DNA, the CDR3 is TGTGCCAGCAGCTTTTTAAAGACGGGAGTCTTAGTACCCTACGAGCAGTACTTC. This codes for CASSFLKTGVLVPYEQYF.